This T cell receptor (beta chain) was captured by sequencing in a study of cytomegalovirus exposure and HLA in healthy donors. The overall study: Membership in the Caucasian-associated ancestry cluster was found for around 81% of 300 to 400 genotyped donors. Study-level results: Immune exposure information available was restricted to CMV serostatus. With later analysis, a missense DCLRE1C variant became linked to TCR beta V- and J-gene trimming.

This CDR3 spans 13 amino acids. CDR1 is SGHDT, CDR2 YYEEEE, per germline. Trimming took off 4 bases at V and 8 bases at J, with 15 bases between the two ends. Details on this clone: What it recognizes is unknown.

In the PCR, 60 Vbeta and 13 Jbeta primers were used. Measured with immunoSEQ multiplex PCR; TCRdb has only the in-frame clones, and not every one. The data show more than 150,000 clones, about four fifths seen once. Healthy bone marrow donors made up the donor group. The receptor was isolated from a man between 40 and 49 years old in good health and CMV-seronegative. The sample consisted of PBMCs. The V gene is TRBV5-6, the J gene TRBJ1-1; TRBD1 is a possible D gene (5 bases). DNA for the CDR3: TGTGCCAGCAGCCGGGGGACGGCCTACGAAGCTTTCTTT. Translation gives CASSRGTAYEAFF.